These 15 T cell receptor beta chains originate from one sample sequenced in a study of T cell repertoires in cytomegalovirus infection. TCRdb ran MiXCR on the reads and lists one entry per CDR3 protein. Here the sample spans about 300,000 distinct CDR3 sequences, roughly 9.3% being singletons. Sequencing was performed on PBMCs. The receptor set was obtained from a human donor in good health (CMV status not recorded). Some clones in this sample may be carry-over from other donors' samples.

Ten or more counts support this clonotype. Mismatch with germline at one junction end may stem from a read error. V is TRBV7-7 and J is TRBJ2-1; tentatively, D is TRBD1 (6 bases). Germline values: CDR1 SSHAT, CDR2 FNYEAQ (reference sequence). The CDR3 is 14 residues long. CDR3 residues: CASSQTGIISEQFF. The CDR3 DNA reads TGTGCTAGCAGCCAGACAGGAATAATTAGTGAGCAGTTCTTC.

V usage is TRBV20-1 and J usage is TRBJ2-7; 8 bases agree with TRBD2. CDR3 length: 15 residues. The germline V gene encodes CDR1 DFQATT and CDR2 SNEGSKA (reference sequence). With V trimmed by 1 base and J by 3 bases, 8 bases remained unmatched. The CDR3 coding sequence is TGCAGTGCTAGAGCATTTCTTCTAGCGGGCTACGAGCAGTACGTC. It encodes CSARAFLLAGYEQYV.

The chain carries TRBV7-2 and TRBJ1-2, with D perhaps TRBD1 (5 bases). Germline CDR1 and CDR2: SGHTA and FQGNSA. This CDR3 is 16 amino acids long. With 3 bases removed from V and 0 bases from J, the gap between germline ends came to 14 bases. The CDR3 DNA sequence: TGTGCCAGCAGCTTCTCCAGGGTAGACTCTAACTATGGCTACACCTTC. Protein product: CASSFSRVDSNYGYTF.

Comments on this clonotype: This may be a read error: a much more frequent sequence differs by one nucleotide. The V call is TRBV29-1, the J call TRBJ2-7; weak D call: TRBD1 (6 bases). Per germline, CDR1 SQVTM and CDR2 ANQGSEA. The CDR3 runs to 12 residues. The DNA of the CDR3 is TGCAGCGTCAACCCGACAGGCCACGATCAGTACTTC. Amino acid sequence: CSVNPTGHDQYF.

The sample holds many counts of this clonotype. The CDR3 reads CASRGGETEAFF. CDR3 sequence (DNA): TGTGCCAGCAGGGGAGGGGAAACTGAAGCTTTCTTT. This chain connects TRBV6-1 to TRBJ1-1; D is possibly TRBD1 (5 bases). Germline V gene data show CDR1 as MNHNS and CDR2 as SASEGT. This CDR3 region has 12 residues. Trimming cost V 6 bases and J 5 bases, with 10 bases left between them.

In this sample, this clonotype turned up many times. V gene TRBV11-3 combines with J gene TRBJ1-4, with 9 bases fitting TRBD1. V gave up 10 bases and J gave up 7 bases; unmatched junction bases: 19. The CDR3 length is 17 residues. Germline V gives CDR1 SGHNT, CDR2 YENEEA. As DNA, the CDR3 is TGTGCCACGAAATATCCCGGACAGGGGATTGTCGGTGAAAAACTGTTTTTT. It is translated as CATKYPGQGIVGEKLFF.

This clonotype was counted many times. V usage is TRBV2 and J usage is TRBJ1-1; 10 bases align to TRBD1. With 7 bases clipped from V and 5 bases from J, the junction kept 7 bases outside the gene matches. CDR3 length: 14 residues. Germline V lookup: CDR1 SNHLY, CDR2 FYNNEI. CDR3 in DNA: TGTGCCAGCACCAAGGGACAGGGGTTGACTGAAGCTTTCTTT. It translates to CASTKGQGLTEAFF. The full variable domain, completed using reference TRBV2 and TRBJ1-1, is EPEVTQTPSHQVTQMGQEVILRCVPISNHLYFYWYRQILGQKVEFLVSFYNNEISEKSEIFDDQFSVERPDGSNFTLKIRSTKLEDSAMYFCASTKGQGLTEAFFGQGTRLTVV.

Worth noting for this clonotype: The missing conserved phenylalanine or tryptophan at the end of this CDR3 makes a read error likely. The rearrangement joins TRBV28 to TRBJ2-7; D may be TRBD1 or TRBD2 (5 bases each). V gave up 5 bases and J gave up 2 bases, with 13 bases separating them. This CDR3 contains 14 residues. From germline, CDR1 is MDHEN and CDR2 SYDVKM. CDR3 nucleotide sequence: TGTGCCAGCAGTCGAGGGACGGACCCCTACGAGCAGTACGGC. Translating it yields CASSRGTDPYEQYG.

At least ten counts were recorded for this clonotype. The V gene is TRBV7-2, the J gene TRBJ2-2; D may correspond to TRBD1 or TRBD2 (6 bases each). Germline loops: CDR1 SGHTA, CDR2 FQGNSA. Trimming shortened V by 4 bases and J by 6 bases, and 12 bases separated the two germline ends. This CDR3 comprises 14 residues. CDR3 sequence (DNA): TGTGCCAGCAGCTGGGGGGCAGGGTCCGGGGAGCTGTTTTTT. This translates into CASSWGAGSGELFF.

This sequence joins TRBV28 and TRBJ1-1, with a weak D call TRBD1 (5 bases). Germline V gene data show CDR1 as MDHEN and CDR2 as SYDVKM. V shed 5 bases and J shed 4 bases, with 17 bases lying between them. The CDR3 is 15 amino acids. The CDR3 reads CASSLPLGDSTEAFF. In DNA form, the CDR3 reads TGTGCCAGCAGTCTACCGTTGGGGGATAGCACTGAAGCTTTCTTT.

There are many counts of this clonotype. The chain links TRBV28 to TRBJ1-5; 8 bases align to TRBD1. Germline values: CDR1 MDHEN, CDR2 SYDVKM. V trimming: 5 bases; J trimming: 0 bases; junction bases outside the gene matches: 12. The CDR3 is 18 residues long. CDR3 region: CASSALGTGFDSNQPQHF. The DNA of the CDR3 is TGTGCCAGCAGTGCTCTCGGGACAGGCTTTGATAGCAATCAGCCCCAGCATTTT.

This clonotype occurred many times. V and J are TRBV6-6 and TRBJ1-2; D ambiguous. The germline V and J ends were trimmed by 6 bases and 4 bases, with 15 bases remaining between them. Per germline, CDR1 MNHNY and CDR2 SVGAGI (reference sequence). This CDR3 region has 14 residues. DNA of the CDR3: TGTGCCAGCAGACTCCCAGGTCAGATCTATGGCTACACCTTC. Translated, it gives CASRLPGQIYGYTF.

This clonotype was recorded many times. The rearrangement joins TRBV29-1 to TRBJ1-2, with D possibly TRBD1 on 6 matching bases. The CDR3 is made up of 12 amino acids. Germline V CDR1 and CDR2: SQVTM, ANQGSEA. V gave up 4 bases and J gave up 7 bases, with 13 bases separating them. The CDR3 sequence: CSVGGQGIGYTF. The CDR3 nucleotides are TGCAGCGTTGGTGGGCAGGGGATTGGCTACACCTTC.

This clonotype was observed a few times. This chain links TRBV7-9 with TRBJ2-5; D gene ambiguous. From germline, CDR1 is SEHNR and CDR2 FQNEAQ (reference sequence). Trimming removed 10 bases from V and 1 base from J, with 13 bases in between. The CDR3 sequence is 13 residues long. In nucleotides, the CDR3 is TGTGCCATCCGCTGGGTCAGCCAAGAGACCCAGTACTTC. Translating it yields CAIRWVSQETQYF.

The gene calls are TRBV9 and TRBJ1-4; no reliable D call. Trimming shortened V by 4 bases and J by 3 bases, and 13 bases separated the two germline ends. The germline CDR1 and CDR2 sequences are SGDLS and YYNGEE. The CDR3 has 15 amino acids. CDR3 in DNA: TGTGCCAGCAGCCCCCTTGGGCGGTCTAATGAAAAACTGTTTTTT. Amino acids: CASSPLGRSNEKLFF.